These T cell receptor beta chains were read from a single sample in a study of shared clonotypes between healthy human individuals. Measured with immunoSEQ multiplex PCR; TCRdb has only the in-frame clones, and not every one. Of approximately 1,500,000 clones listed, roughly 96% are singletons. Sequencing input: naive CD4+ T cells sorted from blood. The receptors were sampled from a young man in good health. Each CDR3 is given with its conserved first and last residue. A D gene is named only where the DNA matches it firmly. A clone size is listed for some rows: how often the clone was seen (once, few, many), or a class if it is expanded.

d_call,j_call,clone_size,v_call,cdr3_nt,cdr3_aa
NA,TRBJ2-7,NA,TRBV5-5,TGTGCCAGCAGCAAACTAGCTCACGAGCAGTACTTC,CASSKLAHEQYF
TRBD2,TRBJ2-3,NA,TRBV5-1,TGCGCCAGCAGCTTATTCGCAGGGAGGGCCGGAGGAGATACGCAGTATTTT,CASSLFAGRAGGDTQYF
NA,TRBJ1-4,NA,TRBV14,TGTGCCAGCAGCCAAGGAGAAGGAAGCTACAATGAAAAACTGTTTTTT,CASSQGEGSYNEKLFF
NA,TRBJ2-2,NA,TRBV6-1,TGTGCCAGCAGTGTGATCGGCCCCACCGGGGAGCTGTTTTTT,CASSVIGPTGELFF
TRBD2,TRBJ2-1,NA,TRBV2,TGTGCCAGCAGGGGAACTAGCGGGTCAAATGAGCAGTTCTTC,CASRGTSGSNEQFF
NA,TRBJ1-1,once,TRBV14,TGTGCCAGCAGCCAAAGGCCAAGCACGGCGGAGAACACTGAAGCTTTCTTT,CASSQRPSTAENTEAFF
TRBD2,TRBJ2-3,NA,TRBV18,TGTGCCAGCTCACCACCGCGGCCTAGCGGGAGCACAGATACGCAGTATTTT,CASSPPRPSGSTDTQYF
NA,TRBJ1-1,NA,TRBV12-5,TGTGCTAGTGGTTTGGGACAGCCAGGCGGAGGGGAAGCTTTCTTT,CASGLGQPGGGEAFF
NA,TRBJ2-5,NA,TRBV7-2,TGTGCCAGCAGACGGACCGTTCAAGAGACCCAGTACTTC,CASRRTVQETQYF
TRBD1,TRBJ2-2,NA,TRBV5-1,TGCGCCAGCAGCCCCGGGACAGGGGCTTTCTCCGCCGGGGAGCTGTTTTTT,CASSPGTGAFSAGELFF
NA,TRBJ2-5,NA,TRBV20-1,TGCAGTGCTAGGAAGGATGAGACCCAGTACTTC,CSARKDETQYF
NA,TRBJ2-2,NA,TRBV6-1,TGTGCCAGCAGTGAAATGGTATTCGGCGGGGAGCTGTTTTTT,CASSEMVFGGELFF
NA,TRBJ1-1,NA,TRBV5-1,TGCGCCAGCAGAATAAACACTGAAGCTTTCTTT,CASRINTEAFF
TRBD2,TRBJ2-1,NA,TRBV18,TGTGCCAGCTCACCACTTTTGAGACTAGCGGGGGATTCTAATGAGCAGTTCTTC,CASSPLLRLAGDSNEQFF
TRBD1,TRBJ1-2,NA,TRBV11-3,TGTGCCAGCAGCCCTCACAGGGGTGCTAACTATGGCTACACCTTC,CASSPHRGANYGYTF
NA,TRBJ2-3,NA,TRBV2,TGTGCCAGCAGTTCGTTCAAAGGGCCTCCAGATACGCAGTATTTT,CASSSFKGPPDTQYF
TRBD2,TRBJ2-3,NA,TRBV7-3,TGTGCCAGCATCTCCGGGACTAGCGGGAGGGCCACAGATACGCAGTATTTT,CASISGTSGRATDTQYF
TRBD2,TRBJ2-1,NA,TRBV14,TGTGCCAGCAGCCAAGAACCTAGCGGGATGGGTGAGCAGTTCTTC,CASSQEPSGMGEQFF
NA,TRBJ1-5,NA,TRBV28,TGTGCCAGCAGGTCAGGGAGGCTATATAGCAATCAGCCCCAGCATTTT,CASRSGRLYSNQPQHF
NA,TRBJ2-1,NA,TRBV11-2,TGTGCCAGCAGCTTAGTTCCCCCCGGGTCCTCCTACAATGAGCAGTTCTTC,CASSLVPPGSSYNEQFF
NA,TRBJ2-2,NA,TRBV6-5,TGTGCCAGCAGTTACTCGGCAGGGGTGGGCACCGGGGAGCTGTTTTTT,CASSYSAGVGTGELFF
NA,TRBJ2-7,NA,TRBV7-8,TGTGCCAGCAGCGTCCGATCCAACCCCCACGAGCAGTACTTC,CASSVRSNPHEQYF